The 14 T cell receptor beta chains listed next were all sequenced from one sample in a study of radiation and T cells in renal cell carcinoma (dated by TCRdb to 2018 to 2020). The library was made by the immunoSEQ multiplex PCR assay. Entries here come from immuneACCESS through TCRdb and include only in-frame sequences with V and J called. Some clones fail to appear in such tables; in the studies checked, an unresolved V gene covers under half of the shortfall, and the cause of the remainder is unknown. The sample data list some 150,000 clones, and 65% to 90% of these were observed just once. Of the sample, roughly 17% falls within the top ten clones. Read against the paper, the sample's time point label means: blood 4 weeks post-SBRT, at nephrectomy. Read against the paper, the sample's treatment or condition label means: 15 Gy SBRT to primary tumor, nephrectomy 4 weeks later. This material consisted of blood, taken from a patient whose treatment included radiotherapy and nephrectomy. These TCRs come from a woman in her 50s with renal cell carcinoma.

The chain couples TRBV9 to TRBJ1-2; TRBD1 aligns across 8 bases. CDR1 and CDR2 from the germline V gene are SGDLS and YYNGEE. The CDR3 covers 15 residues. V lost 4 bases and J lost 4; bases outside the gene matches: 9. Written as DNA, the CDR3 is TGTGCCAGCAGCACCGACGGGACAGGCCTCTATGGCTACACCTTC. This codes for CASSTDGTGLYGYTF.

This clone has just one count. This chain links TRBV5-5 with TRBJ2-7; weak D call: TRBD2 (7 bases). Germline V gene lookup returns CDR1 SGHKS and CDR2 YYEKEE (reference sequence). V lost 0 bases to trimming and J lost 0 bases, with 13 bases between them. The CDR3 extends over 16 amino acids. The CDR3: CASSLAGGLHSYEQYF. As DNA, the CDR3 is TGTGCCAGCAGCTTGGCCGGGGGGCTTCACTCCTACGAGCAGTACTTC.

The genes are TRBV18 and TRBJ2-7; D gene ambiguous. The CDR3 runs 13 residues. Germline CDR1 KGHSH, CDR2 LQKENI. Trimming removed 3 bases at V and 2 bases at J, with 8 bases between. CDR3 sequence (DNA): TGTGCCAGCTCACCTTACGTTGCCTACGAGCAGTACTTC. Amino acid sequence: CASSPYVAYEQYF.

The gene calls are TRBV28 and TRBJ2-5, with TRBD1 as a possible D gene (6 bases). V was pared by 4 bases and J by 5 bases, with 23 bases between. From germline, CDR1 is MDHEN and CDR2 SYDVKM. The CDR3 has 17 residues. CDR3 amino acids: CASSSTNTGQSRETQYF. DNA of the CDR3: TGTGCCAGCAGTTCAACAAACACAGGGCAGAGCAGGGAGACCCAGTACTTC.

This clone was seen more than once but under ten times. The rearrangement uses TRBV19 and TRBJ1-1, with a tentative D call TRBD1 (5 bases). Trimming shortened V by 5 bases and J by 6 bases, and 7 bases separated the two germline ends. The CDR3 is 11 amino acids. The germline V gene encodes CDR1 LNHDA and CDR2 SQIVND (reference sequence). The CDR3: CASSGAAEAFF. The CDR3 DNA follows: TGTGCCAGTAGTGGGGCGGCTGAAGCTTTCTTT.

The chain has TRBV2 and TRBJ2-7; 8 nucleotides match TRBD2. Trimming at V came to 5 bases and at J to 2 bases, leaving 5 bases not matched to a gene. Germline CDR1 is SNHLY and CDR2 is FYNNEI. The CDR3 runs 14 residues. The CDR3 region has the DNA TGTGCCAGCAGTCCGGGGGGGCGCACCTACGAGCAGTACTTC. Amino acid sequence: CASSPGGRTYEQYF.

This clone was counted once. This chain uses TRBV4-1 with TRBJ1-1; D might be TRBD1 (5 bases). The CDR3 runs to 15 residues. Per germline, CDR1 MGHRA and CDR2 YSYEKL. V lost 0 bases and J lost 4, with 12 bases in between. CDR3 loop: CASSQEGPGITEAFF. CDR3 nucleotides: TGCGCCAGCAGCCAAGAAGGGCCAGGGATCACTGAAGCTTTCTTT.

The gene calls are TRBV6-5 and TRBJ1-3; a possible D gene is TRBD1 (5 bases). V lost 6 bases to trimming and J lost 0 bases, with 9 bases between them. Germline assignment: CDR1 MNHEY and CDR2 SVGAGI. The CDR3 extends over 14 amino acids. The DNA for the CDR3 is TGTGCCAGCAGCAGGGTCCTCTCTGGAAACACCATATATTTT. Protein: CASSRVLSGNTIYF.

The genes are TRBV18 and TRBJ1-5; TRBD1 is a possible D gene (6 bases). From germline, CDR1 is KGHSH and CDR2 LQKENI. V lost 9 bases, J lost 1 base, and 13 bases lay in between. This CDR3 has 14 residues. Here the CDR3 reads CASSRGGSNQPQHF. DNA of the CDR3: TGTGCCAGTTCTAGGGGGGGGAGCAATCAGCCCCAGCATTTT. Drawing the rest from reference TRBV18 and TRBJ1-5, the complete variable domain is NAGVMQNPRHLVRRRGQEARLRCSPMKGHSHVYWYRQLPEEGLKFMVYLQKENIIDESGMPKERFSAEFPKEGPSILRIQQVVRGDSAAYFCASSRGGSNQPQHFGDGTRLSIL.

Judged by abundance, this clone is medium-sized. The chain recombines TRBV7-9 with TRBJ2-7; possibly TRBD1 for D (5 bases). Per germline, CDR1 SEHNR and CDR2 FQNEAQ (reference sequence). Trimming cost V 5 bases and J 2 bases, with 16 bases left between them. This CDR3 contains 15 residues. This CDR3 is CASSPTSDNTYEQYF. The CDR3 bases are TGTGCCAGCAGCCCGACGTCGGACAACACCTACGAGCAGTACTTC.

The V and J genes are TRBV4-1 and TRBJ2-2; 8 bases map to TRBD1. Germline V gene lookup returns CDR1 MGHRA and CDR2 YSYEKL. V was clipped by 4 bases and J by 1 base; unmatched bases: 8. This CDR3 comprises 17 residues. DNA for the CDR3: TGCGCCAGCAGCCTCCTCTATGGACAGGGGAACACCGGGGAGCTGTTTTTT. Encoded protein: CASSLLYGQGNTGELFF.

The chain uses TRBV4-3 and TRBJ2-7; no definite D call. V was trimmed by 1 base and J by 2 bases, leaving 18 bases between them. This CDR3 spans 17 amino acids. Germline V lookup: CDR1 LGHNA, CDR2 YSLEER. CDR3 in amino acids: CASSQGSVAGEAYEQYF. As DNA, the CDR3 is TGCGCCAGCAGCCAAGGATCGGTGGCAGGAGAGGCCTACGAGCAGTACTTC.

DNA for the CDR3: TGTGCCAGCAGCTTGGTGGGACAGGGCTCCTACGAGCAGTACTTC. It is translated as CASSLVGQGSYEQYF. The chain employs TRBV5-6 and TRBJ2-7; 9 bases fit TRBD1. The trim removed 0 bases at V and 0 bases at J, leaving 1 base unmatched. Germline CDR1 SGHDT, CDR2 YYEEEE. The CDR3 is 15 residues long.

The CDR3 sequence: CASSLGGEQFF. The CDR3 DNA reads TGTGCCAGCAGCTTGGGGGGTGAGCAGTTCTTC. The genes are TRBV5-4 and TRBJ2-1; D gene uncertain. CDR3 size: 11 residues. V gave up 0 bases and J gave up 9 bases, with 4 bases separating them. The V gene's germline CDR1 is SGHNT and CDR2 YYREEE (reference sequence).